This TCR beta chain is from a study of blood T cell repertoires in COVID-19. Across the study: PBMCs, B-cell-depleted T cells, or T cells provided the cDNA or gDNA that made up the material.

This CDR3 has 16 residues. The germline V and J ends were trimmed by 4 bases and 0 bases, with 13 bases remaining between them. Germline CDR1 is SGHNT and CDR2 is YYREEE (reference sequence). Using immunoSEQ multiplex PCR, the repertoire was profiled, and TCRdb retains in-frame clones only, with some absent. The repertoire holds approximately 59,000 clones, around four fifths seen once, with roughly 29% in the top ten. Source material: peripheral blood. The chain employs TRBV5-4 and TRBJ1-4; D is ambiguous. The receptor's source is a man between 60 and 75 years old with COVID-19, enrolled during active disease. DNA for the CDR3: TGTGCCAGCAGCGTCTTGACTGAAGCAACTAATGAAAAACTGTTTTTT. Translated: CASSVLTEATNEKLFF.